Listed below are T cell receptor beta chains from one sample, sequenced in a study of blood T cell repertoires in COVID-19. Profiled with immunoSEQ multiplex PCR; TCRdb holds only in-frame clones, not every one. The table records approximately 200,000 clones, roughly four fifths of them present only once. Sequenced sample: PBMCs or T cells enriched from blood (not recorded which). These receptors all stem from a man aged 40-49 years who had recovered from COVID-19. Both conserved end residues are part of each CDR3. D genes are given only for firm matches. The size field is filled for only some rows; it gives once, few, many or a size class.

clone size,J gene,V gene,CDR3 length,D gene,CDR3 DNA,CDR3 protein
.,TRBJ1-2,TRBV2,15,.,TGTGCCACCACCGGGGGGAACACAGGGCTCTATGGCTACACCTTC,CATTGGNTGLYGYTF
few,TRBJ2-5,TRBV4-1,16,.,TGCGCCAGCAGCCAGGACCCGGGACAAGTCCAAGAGACCCAGTACTTC,CASSQDPGQVQETQYF
.,TRBJ2-1,TRBV7-3,14,TRBD2,TGTGCCAGCAGCTTAGCTAGCGGGAGACGCGAGCAGTTCTTC,CASSLASGRREQFF
.,TRBJ1-5,TRBV25-1,13,TRBD1,TGTGCCAGCTCGGGACAGGGGGCTCAGCCCCAGCATTTT,CASSGQGAQPQHF
.,TRBJ1-2,TRBV7-2,13,.,TGTGCCAGCAGCTTACGGTCAGGGCCCGGCTACACCTTC,CASSLRSGPGYTF
.,TRBJ1-1,TRBV28,17,TRBD1,TGTGCCAGCAGTCTGACAGGGGGCCAAACCCATGGCACTGAAGCTTTCTTT,CASSLTGGQTHGTEAFF
.,TRBJ2-7,TRBV5-4,13,.,TGTGCCAGCAGGCCCGGACTCGAGGGAGAGCAGTACTTC,CASRPGLEGEQYF
.,TRBJ1-4,TRBV6-5,15,.,TGTGCCAGCAGTTACTCGAGCGGCAGCTATGAAAAACTGTTTTTT,CASSYSSGSYEKLFF
.,TRBJ2-5,TRBV30,13,.,TGTGCCTGGAGTCCCCCTGAGGGAGAGACCCAGTACTTC,CAWSPPEGETQYF
.,TRBJ2-5,TRBV3-1/TRBV3-2,18,TRBD2,TGTGCCAGCAGAGCCCCGACTAGCGGGAGGCAGTACCTGGAGACCCAGTACTTC,CASRAPTSGRQYLETQYF